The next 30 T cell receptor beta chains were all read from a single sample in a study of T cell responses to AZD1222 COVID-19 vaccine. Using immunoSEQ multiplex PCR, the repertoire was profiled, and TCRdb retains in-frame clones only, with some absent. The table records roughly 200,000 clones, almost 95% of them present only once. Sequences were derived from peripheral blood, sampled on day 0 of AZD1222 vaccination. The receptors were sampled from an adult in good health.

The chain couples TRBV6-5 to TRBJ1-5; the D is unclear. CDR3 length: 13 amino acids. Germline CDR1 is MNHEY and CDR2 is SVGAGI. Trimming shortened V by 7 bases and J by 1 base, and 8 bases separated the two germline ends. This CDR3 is CASILASNQPQHF. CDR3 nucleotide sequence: TGTGCCAGCATTCTCGCAAGCAATCAGCCCCAGCATTTT.

This CDR3 is CASSLFTEAFF. DNA for the CDR3: TGTGCCAGCAGCCTCTTCACTGAAGCTTTCTTT. J is TRBJ1-1 and V is TRBV5-6, with D hard to call. CDR1 and CDR2 (germline): SGHDT, YYEEEE. Trimming removed 4 bases at V and 4 bases at J, with 5 bases between. The length of the CDR3 is 11 residues. Looking up the rest from reference TRBV5-6 and TRBJ1-1 gives the full variable domain: DAGVTQSPTHLIKTRGQQVTLRCSPKSGHDTVSWYQQALGQGPQFIFQYYEEEERQRGNFPDRFSGHQFPNYSSELNVNALLLGDSALYLCASSLFTEAFFGQGTRLTVV.

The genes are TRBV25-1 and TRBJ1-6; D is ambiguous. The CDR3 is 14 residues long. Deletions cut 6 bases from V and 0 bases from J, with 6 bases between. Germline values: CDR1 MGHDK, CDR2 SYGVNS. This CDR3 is CASSVSSYNSPLHF. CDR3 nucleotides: TGTGCCAGCAGCGTCAGCTCCTATAATTCACCCCTCCACTTT.

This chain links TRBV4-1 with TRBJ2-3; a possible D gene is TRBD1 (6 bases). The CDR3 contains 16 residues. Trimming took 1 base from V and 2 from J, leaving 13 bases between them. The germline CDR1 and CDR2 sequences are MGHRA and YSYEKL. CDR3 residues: CASSQGVGQNTDTQYF. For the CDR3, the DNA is TGCGCCAGCAGCCAAGGGGTCGGACAGAACACAGATACGCAGTATTTT.

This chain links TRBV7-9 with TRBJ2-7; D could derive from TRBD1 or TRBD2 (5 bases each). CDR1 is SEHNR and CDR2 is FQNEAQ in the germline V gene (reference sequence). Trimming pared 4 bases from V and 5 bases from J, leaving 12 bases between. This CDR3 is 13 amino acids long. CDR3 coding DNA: TGTGCCAGCAGCTGGAACCGGGACCACGAGCAGTACTTC. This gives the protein CASSWNRDHEQYF.

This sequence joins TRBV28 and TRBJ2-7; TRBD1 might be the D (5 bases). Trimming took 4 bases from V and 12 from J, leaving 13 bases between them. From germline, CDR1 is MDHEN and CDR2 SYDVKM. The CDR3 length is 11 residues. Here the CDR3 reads CASSSDSYLYF. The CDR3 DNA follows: TGTGCCAGCAGTTCAGACAGTTATCTGTACTTC.

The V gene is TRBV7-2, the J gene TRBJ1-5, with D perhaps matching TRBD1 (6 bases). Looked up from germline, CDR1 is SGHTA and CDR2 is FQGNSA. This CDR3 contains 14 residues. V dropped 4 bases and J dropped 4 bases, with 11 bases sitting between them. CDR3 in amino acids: CASSSGQFNQPQHF. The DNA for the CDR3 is TGTGCCAGCAGCTCCGGACAGTTTAATCAGCCCCAGCATTTT. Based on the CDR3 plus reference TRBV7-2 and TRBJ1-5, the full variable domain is GAGVSQSPSNKVTEKGKDVELRCDPISGHTALYWYRQSLGQGLEFLIYFQGNSAPDKSGLPSDRFSAERTGGSVSTLTIQRTQQEDSAVYLCASSSGQFNQPQHFGDGTRLSIL.

The chain's CDR3 is CASSLAGVGNTIYF. Written as DNA, the CDR3 is TGTGCCAGCAGCTTAGCTGGAGTGGGAAACACCATATATTTT. This rearrangement joins TRBV11-3 to TRBJ1-3; D gene uncertain. V dropped 1 base and J dropped 4 bases, with 8 bases sitting between them. The CDR3 extends over 14 amino acids. In germline, CDR1 is SGHNT, CDR2 YENEEA.

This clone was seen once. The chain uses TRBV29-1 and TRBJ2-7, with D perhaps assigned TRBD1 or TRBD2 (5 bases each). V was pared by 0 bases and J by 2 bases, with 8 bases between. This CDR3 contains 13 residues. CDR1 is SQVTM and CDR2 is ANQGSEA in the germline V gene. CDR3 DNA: TGCAGCGTTGAAGACGGGACCCCCTACGAGCAGTACTTC. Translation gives CSVEDGTPYEQYF.

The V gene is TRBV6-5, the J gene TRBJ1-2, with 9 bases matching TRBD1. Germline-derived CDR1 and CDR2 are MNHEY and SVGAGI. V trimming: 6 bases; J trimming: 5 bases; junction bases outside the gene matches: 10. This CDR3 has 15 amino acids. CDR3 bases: TGTGCCAGCAGCGATACCGGGACAGGGATTTATGGCTACACCTTC. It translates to CASSDTGTGIYGYTF.

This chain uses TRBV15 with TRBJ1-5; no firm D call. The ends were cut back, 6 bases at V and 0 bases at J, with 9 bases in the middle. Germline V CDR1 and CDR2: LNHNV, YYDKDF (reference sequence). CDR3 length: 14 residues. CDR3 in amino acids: CATRGPDSNQPQHF. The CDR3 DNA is TGTGCCACCAGAGGACCGGATAGCAATCAGCCCCAGCATTTT.

As DNA, the CDR3 is TGTGCCAGCAGTCTTGGTTACCGGGACAGGAATTCACCCCTCCACTTT. It encodes CASSLGYRDRNSPLHF. V is TRBV5-6 and J is TRBJ1-6; 8 positions agree with TRBD1. CDR3 length: 16 amino acids. With V trimmed by 5 bases and J by 7 bases, 11 bases remained unmatched. CDR1 is SGHDT, CDR2 YYEEEE, per germline.

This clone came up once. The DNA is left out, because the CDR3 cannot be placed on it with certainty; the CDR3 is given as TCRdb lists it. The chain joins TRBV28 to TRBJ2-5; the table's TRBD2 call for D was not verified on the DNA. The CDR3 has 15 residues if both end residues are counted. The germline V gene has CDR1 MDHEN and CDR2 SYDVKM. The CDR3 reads CASSSSTSGGLTQYF.

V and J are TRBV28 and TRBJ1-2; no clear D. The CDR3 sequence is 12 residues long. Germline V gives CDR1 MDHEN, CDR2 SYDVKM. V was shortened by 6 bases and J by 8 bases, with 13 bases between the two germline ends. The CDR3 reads CASRSTALGYTF. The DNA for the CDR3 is TGTGCCAGCAGAAGTACTGCCCTCGGCTACACCTTC.

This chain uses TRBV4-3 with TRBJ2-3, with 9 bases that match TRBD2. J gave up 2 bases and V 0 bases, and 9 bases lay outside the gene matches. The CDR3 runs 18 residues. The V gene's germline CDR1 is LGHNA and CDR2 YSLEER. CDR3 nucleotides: TGCGCCAGCAGCCAAGATCAGTCTGGCGGGGGGGCCACAGATACGCAGTATTTT. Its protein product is CASSQDQSGGGATDTQYF.

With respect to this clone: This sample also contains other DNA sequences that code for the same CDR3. The CDR3, as DNA: TGCGCCAGCAGCCCGGGACAGGGGTCTGGAAACACCATATATTTT. It codes for CASSPGQGSGNTIYF. The chain joins TRBV5-1 to TRBJ1-3; 10 bases map to TRBD1. Germline trimming cut 4 bases from V and 1 base from J; bases unmatched to any gene: 2. The CDR3 consists of 15 residues. Germline CDR1 reads SGHRS; CDR2 reads YFSETQ. Full variable domain (missing parts from reference TRBV5-1 and TRBJ1-3): KAGVTQTPRYLIKTRGQQVTLSCSPISGHRSVSWYQQTPGQGLQFLFEYFSETQRNKGNFPGRFSGRQFSNSRSEMNVSTLELGDSALYLCASSPGQGSGNTIYFGEGSWLTVV.

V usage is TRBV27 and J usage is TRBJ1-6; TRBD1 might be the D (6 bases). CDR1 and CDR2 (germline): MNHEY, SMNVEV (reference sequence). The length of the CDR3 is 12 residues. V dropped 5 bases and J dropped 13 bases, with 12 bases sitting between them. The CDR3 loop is CASSRDNRPLHF. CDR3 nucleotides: TGTGCCAGCAGTCGGGACAACAGGCCCCTCCACTTT.

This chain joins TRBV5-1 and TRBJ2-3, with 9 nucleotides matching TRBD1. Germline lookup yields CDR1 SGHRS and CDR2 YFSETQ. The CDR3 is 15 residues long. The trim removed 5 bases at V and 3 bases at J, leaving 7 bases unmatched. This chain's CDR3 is CASSINRGRTDTQYF. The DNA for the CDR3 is TGCGCCAGCAGTATAAACAGGGGGCGTACAGATACGCAGTATTTT. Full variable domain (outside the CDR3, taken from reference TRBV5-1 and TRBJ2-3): KAGVTQTPRYLIKTRGQQVTLSCSPISGHRSVSWYQQTPGQGLQFLFEYFSETQRNKGNFPGRFSGRQFSNSRSEMNVSTLELGDSALYLCASSINRGRTDTQYFGPGTRLTVL.

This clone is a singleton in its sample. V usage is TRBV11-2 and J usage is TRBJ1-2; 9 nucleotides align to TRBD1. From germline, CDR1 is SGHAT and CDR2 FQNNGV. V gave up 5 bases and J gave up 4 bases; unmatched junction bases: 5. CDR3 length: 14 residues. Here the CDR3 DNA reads TGTGCCAGCAGCACCGGACAGGGGTCCTATGGCTACACCTTC. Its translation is CASSTGQGSYGYTF.

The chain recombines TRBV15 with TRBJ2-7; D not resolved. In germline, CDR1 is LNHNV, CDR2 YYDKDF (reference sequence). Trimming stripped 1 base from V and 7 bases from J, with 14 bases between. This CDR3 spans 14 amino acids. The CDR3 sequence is CATSRGVFLGEQYF. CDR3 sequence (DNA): TGTGCCACCAGCAGAGGGGTATTTTTGGGAGAGCAGTACTTC. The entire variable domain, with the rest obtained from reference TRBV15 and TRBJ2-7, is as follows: DAMVIQNPRYQVTQFGKPVTLSCSQTLNHNVMYWYQQKSSQAPKLLFHYYDKDFNNEADTPDNFQSRRPNTSFCFLDIRSPGLGDTAMYLCATSRGVFLGEQYFGPGTRLTVT.

CDR3 residues: CASSQIQGGGEKLFF. CDR3 sequence (DNA): TGTGCCAGCAGCCAAATCCAGGGAGGAGGAGAAAAACTGTTTTTT. The chain uses TRBV7-2 and TRBJ1-4; possibly TRBD1 for D (5 bases). The V end lost 5 bases, the J end lost 8 bases, and 18 bases lay between the germline ends. CDR1 is SGHTA, CDR2 FQGNSA, per germline. The CDR3 is made up of 15 amino acids.

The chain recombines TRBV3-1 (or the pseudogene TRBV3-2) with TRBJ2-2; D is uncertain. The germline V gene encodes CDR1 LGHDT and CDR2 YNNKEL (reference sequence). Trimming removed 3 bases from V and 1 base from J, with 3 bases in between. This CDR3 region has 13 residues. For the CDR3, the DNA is TGTGCCAGCAGCCATGTGAACACCGGGGAGCTGTTTTTT. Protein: CASSHVNTGELFF.

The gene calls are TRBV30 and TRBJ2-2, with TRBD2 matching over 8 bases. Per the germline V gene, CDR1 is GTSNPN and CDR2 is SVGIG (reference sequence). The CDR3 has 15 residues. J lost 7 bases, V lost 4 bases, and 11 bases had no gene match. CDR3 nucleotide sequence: TGTGCCTGGAAAGGTCCAGCGGGGGCGGTCGGGGAGCTGTTTTTT. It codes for CAWKGPAGAVGELFF.

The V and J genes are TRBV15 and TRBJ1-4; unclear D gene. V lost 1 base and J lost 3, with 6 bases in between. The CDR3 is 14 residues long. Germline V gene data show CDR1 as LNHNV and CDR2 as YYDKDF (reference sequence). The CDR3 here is CATSRAQPNEKLFF. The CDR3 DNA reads TGTGCCACCAGCAGAGCCCAGCCTAATGAAAAACTGTTTTTT.

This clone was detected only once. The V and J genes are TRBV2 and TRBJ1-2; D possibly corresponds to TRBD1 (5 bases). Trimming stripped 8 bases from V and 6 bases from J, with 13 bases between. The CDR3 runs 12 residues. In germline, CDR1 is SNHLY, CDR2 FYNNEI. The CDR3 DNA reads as TGTGCCAGCCCGGACATGTTCGATGGCTACACCTTC. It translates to CASPDMFDGYTF.

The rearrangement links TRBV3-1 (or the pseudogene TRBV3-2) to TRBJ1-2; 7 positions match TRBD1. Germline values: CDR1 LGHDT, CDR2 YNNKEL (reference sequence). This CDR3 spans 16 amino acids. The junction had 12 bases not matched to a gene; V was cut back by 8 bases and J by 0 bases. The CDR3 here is CASGTSGDRANYGYTF. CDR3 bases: TGTGCCAGCGGGACGTCGGGGGACAGAGCTAACTATGGCTACACCTTC.

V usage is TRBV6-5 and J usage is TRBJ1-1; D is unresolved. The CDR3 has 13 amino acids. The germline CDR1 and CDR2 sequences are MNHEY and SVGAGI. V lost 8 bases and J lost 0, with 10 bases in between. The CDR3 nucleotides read TGTGCCAGCGCCGGCCAGATGAACACTGAAGCTTTCTTT. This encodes CASAGQMNTEAFF.

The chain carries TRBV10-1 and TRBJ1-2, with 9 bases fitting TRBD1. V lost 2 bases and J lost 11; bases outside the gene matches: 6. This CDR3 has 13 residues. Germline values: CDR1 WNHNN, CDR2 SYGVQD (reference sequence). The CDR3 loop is CASSEGTGLRYTF. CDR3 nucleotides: TGCGCCAGCAGTGAGGGGACAGGGCTGCGGTACACCTTC.

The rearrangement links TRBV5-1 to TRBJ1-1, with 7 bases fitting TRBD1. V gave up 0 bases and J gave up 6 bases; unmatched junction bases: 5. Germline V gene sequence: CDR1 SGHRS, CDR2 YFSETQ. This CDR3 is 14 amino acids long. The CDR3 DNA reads TGCGCCAGCAGCTTGGGACAGGGTAGGGCTGAAGCTTTCTTT. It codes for CASSLGQGRAEAFF.

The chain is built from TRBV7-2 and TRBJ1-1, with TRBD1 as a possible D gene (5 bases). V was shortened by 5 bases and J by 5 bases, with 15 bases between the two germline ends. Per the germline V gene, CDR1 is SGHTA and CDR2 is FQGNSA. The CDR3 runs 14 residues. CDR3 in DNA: TGTGCCAGCAGCACCGGGACCCCCGGAACTGAAGCTTTCTTT. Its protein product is CASSTGTPGTEAFF.